One sample yielded the 11 T cell receptor beta chains listed below, sequenced in a study of blood T cell repertoires in COVID-19. The repertoire was sequenced with immunoSEQ multiplex PCR; TCRdb's copy has only in-frame clones and lacks some. The sample lists around 100,000 clones, roughly 92% occurring once. The sample was peripheral blood. These receptors originate from a man aged 45-65 years with active COVID-19.

The V call is TRBV7-9, the J call TRBJ1-2; 7 nucleotides line up with TRBD1. The V gene's germline CDR1 is SEHNR and CDR2 FQNEAQ (reference sequence). V was clipped by 5 bases and J by 4 bases; unmatched bases: 4. This CDR3 spans 13 amino acids. The CDR3: CASSPGDSYGYTF. DNA for the CDR3: TGTGCCAGCAGCCCCGGGGACAGCTATGGCTACACCTTC.

The rearrangement links TRBV19 to TRBJ2-6, with 12 bases lining up with TRBD2. The CDR3 loop spans 16 amino acids. With 8 bases clipped from V and 2 bases from J, the junction kept 4 bases outside the gene matches. Germline assignment: CDR1 LNHDA and CDR2 SQIVND (reference sequence). DNA for the CDR3: TGTGCCAGTGGAGGACTAGCGGGAACTGGGGCCAACGTCCTGACTTTC. This gives the protein CASGGLAGTGANVLTF.

This chain connects TRBV29-1 to TRBJ1-1; D is unresolved. CDR1 and CDR2 (germline): SQVTM, ANQGSEA. The CDR3 has 13 residues. Trimming cost V 6 bases and J 1 base, with 12 bases left between them. CDR3 amino acids: CSVKLQPNTEAFF. Written as DNA, the CDR3 is TGCAGCGTCAAATTACAGCCGAACACTGAAGCTTTCTTT.

V gene TRBV3-1 (or the pseudogene TRBV3-2) combines with J gene TRBJ1-1; D possibly corresponds to TRBD1 (6 bases). Germline V CDR1 and CDR2: LGHDT, YNNKEL (reference sequence). With 4 bases removed from V and 3 bases from J, the gap between germline ends came to 12 bases. This CDR3 is built from 14 residues. The CDR3 nucleotides read TGTGCCAGCAGCCGTCGGGACACATACACTGAAGCTTTCTTT. Amino acids: CASSRRDTYTEAFF.

The chain employs TRBV5-4 and TRBJ2-5; 7 bases map to TRBD2. This CDR3 region has 14 residues. Germline trimming cut 2 bases from V and 4 bases from J; bases unmatched to any gene: 5. The germline V gene encodes CDR1 SGHNT and CDR2 YYREEE (reference sequence). The CDR3 protein is CASSLAAGRETQYF. CDR3 DNA: TGTGCCAGCAGCTTAGCAGCGGGGCGAGAGACCCAGTACTTC. Drawing the rest from reference TRBV5-4 and TRBJ2-5, the complete variable domain is ETGVTQSPTHLIKTRGQQVTLRCSSQSGHNTVSWYQQALGQGPQFIFQYYREEENGRGNFPPRFSGLQFPNYSSELNVNALELDDSALYLCASSLAAGRETQYFGPGTRLLVL.

In this sample, this clone turned up once. This rearrangement joins TRBV6-5 to TRBJ2-1; the match to TRBD2 covers 8 bases. The germline V gene encodes CDR1 MNHEY and CDR2 SVGAGI. V was clipped by 3 bases and J by 4 bases; unmatched bases: 5. The CDR3 has 15 residues. The CDR3 protein is CASSYEVAGYNEQFF. As DNA, the CDR3 is TGTGCCAGCAGTTATGAGGTAGCGGGATACAATGAGCAGTTCTTC.

The CDR3 bases are TGTGCCACCAGCAGAGAAGACAGCAGGGATGATGAAAAACTGTTTTTT. Translating it yields CATSREDSRDDEKLFF. The chain couples TRBV15 to TRBJ1-4; perhaps TRBD1 as D (5 bases). The V end was cut by 0 bases, the J end by 6 bases, with 14 bases between. The germline V gene has CDR1 LNHNV and CDR2 YYDKDF (reference sequence). CDR3 length: 16 residues. Drawing the rest from reference TRBV15 and TRBJ1-4, the complete variable domain is DAMVIQNPRYQVTQFGKPVTLSCSQTLNHNVMYWYQQKSSQAPKLLFHYYDKDFNNEADTPDNFQSRRPNTSFCFLDIRSPGLGDTAMYLCATSREDSRDDEKLFFGSGTQLSVL.

The chain carries TRBV24-1 and TRBJ2-5, with a weak D call TRBD2 (6 bases). The CDR3 has 13 residues. V was trimmed by 11 bases and J by 4 bases, leaving 16 bases between them. CDR1 is KGHDR and CDR2 is SFDVKD in the germline V gene. CDR3 region: CAIDSGRGETQYF. As DNA, the CDR3 is TGTGCCATCGACTCAGGGCGGGGAGAGACCCAGTACTTC.

This chain's CDR3 is CASSPPTGGTEAFF. As DNA, the CDR3 is TGTGCCAGCTCACCACCGACAGGGGGCACTGAAGCTTTCTTT. This chain links TRBV18 with TRBJ1-1, with TRBD1 identical over 9 bases. This CDR3 has 14 amino acids. V shed 0 bases, J shed 4 bases, and the junction held 0 bases outside the gene matches. Germline CDR1 KGHSH, CDR2 LQKENI.

CDR3 amino acids: CASSEDRGSNQPQHF. The CDR3 nucleotides are TGTGCCAGCAGCGAGGACAGGGGGAGCAATCAGCCCCAGCATTTT. The V gene is TRBV5-4, the J gene TRBJ1-5; 10 positions match TRBD1. The CDR3 has 15 residues. J lost 1 base, V lost 4 bases, and 2 bases had no gene match. Germline CDR1 is SGHNT and CDR2 is YYREEE (reference sequence).

This chain joins TRBV18 and TRBJ2-3, with D perhaps matching TRBD1 (6 bases). The CDR3 contains 13 residues. The germline V gene encodes CDR1 KGHSH and CDR2 LQKENI. The V and J ends lost 1 base and 5 bases respectively, with 7 bases between them. Here the CDR3 reads CASSPQGGDTQYF. The CDR3 DNA follows: TGTGCCAGCTCACCACAAGGGGGAGATACGCAGTATTTT. The variable domain in full, with the rest retrieved from reference TRBV18 and TRBJ2-3, is NAGVMQNPRHLVRRRGQEARLRCSPMKGHSHVYWYRQLPEEGLKFMVYLQKENIIDESGMPKERFSAEFPKEGPSILRIQQVVRGDSAAYFCASSPQGGDTQYFGPGTRLTVL.